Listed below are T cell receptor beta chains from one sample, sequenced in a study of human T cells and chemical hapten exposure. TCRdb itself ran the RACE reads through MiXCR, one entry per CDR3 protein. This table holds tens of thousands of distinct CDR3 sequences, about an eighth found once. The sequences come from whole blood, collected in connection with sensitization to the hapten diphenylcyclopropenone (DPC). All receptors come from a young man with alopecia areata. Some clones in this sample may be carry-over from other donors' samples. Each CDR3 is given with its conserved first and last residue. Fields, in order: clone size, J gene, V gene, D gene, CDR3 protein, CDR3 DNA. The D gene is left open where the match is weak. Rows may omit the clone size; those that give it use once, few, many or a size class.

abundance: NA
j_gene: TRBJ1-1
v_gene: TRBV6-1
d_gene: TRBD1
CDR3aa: CASRPGTGIMNTEAFF
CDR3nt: TGTGCCAGCAGACCCGGGACAGGGATCATGAACACTGAAGCTTTCTTT

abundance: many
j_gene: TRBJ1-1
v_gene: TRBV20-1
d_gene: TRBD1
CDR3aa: CSARAGGRYTEAFF
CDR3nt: TGCAGTGCTAGAGCAGGGGGCCGATACACTGAAGCTTTCTTT

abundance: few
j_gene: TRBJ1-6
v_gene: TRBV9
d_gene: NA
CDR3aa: CASSGDRTYNSPLHF
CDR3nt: TGTGCCAGCAGCGGCGACAGGACTTATAATTCACCCCTCCACTTT

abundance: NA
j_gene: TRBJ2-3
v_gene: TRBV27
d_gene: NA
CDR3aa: CASSSPGGGSTDTQYF
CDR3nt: TGTGCCAGCAGTTCCCCCGGAGGGGGCTCCACAGATACGCAGTATTTT

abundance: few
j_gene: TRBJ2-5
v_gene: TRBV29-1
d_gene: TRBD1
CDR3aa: CSTGTGVETQYF
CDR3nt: TGCAGCACCGGGACAGGGGTAGAGACCCAGTACTTC

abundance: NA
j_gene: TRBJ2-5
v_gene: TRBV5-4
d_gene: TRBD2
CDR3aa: CASSPRGLGRETQYF
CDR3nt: TGTGCCAGCAGTCCGCGGGGACTCGGGAGGGAGACCCAGTACTTC

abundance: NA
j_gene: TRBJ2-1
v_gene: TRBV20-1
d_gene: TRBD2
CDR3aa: CSAAGASYSGGYYNEQFF
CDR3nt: TGCAGTGCTGCTGGCGCCTCGTATAGCGGGGGATACTACAATGAGCAGTTCTTC

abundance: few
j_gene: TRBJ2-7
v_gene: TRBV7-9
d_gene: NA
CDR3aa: CASSLEAFGTKHYEQYF
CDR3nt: TGTGCCAGCAGCTTGGAGGCGTTCGGGACAAAACACTACGAGCAGTACTTC

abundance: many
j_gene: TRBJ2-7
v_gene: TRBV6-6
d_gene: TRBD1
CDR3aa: CASTDRDRPYEQYF
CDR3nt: TGTGCCAGCACCGACCGGGACAGGCCGTACGAGCAGTACTTC

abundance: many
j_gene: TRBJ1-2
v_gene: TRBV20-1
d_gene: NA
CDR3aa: CSARASNGLSYGYTF
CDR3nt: TGCAGTGCTAGGGCCTCAAATGGCCTGTCCTATGGCTACACCTTC

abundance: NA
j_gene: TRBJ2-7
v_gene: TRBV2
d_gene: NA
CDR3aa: CASEGLGHEQYF
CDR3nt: TGTGCCAGCGAAGGCCTGGGCCACGAGCAGTACTTC

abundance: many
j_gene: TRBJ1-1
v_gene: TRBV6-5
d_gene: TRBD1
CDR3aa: CASSYVTGGKGTEAFF
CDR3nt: TGTGCCAGCAGTTACGTCACAGGGGGAAAAGGCACTGAAGCTTTCTTT

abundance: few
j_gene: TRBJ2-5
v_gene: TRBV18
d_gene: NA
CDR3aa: CASSPPITRETQYF
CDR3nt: TGTGCCAGCTCACCACCGATCACTAGGGAGACCCAGTACTTC

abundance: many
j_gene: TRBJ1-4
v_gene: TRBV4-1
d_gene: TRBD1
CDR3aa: CASSLGPGQVGEKLFF
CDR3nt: TGCGCCAGCAGCCTGGGCCCGGGACAGGTGGGCGAAAAACTGTTTTTT

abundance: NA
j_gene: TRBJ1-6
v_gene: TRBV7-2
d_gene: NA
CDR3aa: CASSHRDPGSPLHF
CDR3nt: TGTGCCAGCAGCCACCGGGACCCCGGCTCACCCCTCCACTTT

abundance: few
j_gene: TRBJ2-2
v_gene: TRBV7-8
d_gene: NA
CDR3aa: CASSLAVRQGSGLRSGELFF
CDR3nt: TGTGCCAGCAGCTTAGCAGTTAGGCAGGGTTCGGGCCTTCGCTCCGGGGAGCTGTTTTTT

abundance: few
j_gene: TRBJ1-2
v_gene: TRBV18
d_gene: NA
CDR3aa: CASSPPPPVGYTF
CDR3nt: TGTGCCAGCTCACCCCCTCCCCCGGTTGGCTACACCTTC

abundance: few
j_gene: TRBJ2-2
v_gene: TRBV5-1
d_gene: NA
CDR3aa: CASSLWTAGTGELFF
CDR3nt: TGCGCCAGCAGCTTATGGACGGCGGGCACCGGGGAGCTGTTTTTT

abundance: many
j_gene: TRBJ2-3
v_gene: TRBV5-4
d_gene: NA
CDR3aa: CASSLDSGLTDTQYF
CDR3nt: TGTGCCAGCAGCTTGGATAGCGGACTCACAGATACGCAGTATTTT

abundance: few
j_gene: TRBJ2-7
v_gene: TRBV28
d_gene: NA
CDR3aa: CASRWGSGYEQYF
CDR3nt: TGTGCCAGCAGGTGGGGGAGCGGCTACGAGCAGTACTTC

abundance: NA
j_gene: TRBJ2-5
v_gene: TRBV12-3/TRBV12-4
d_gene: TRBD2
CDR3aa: CASSLTSPETRYF
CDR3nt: TGTGCCAGCAGCCTGACTAGCCCAGAGACCCGGTACTTC

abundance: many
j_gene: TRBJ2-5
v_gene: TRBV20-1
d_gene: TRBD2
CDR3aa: CSAVSGGLRETQYF
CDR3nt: TGCAGTGCTGTTAGCGGGGGGTTGAGGGAGACCCAGTACTTC

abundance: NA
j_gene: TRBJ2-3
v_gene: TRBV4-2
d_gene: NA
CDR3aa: CASSPGLDSTDTQYF
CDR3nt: TGTGCCAGCAGTCCCGGACTCGATAGCACAGATACGCAGTATTTT

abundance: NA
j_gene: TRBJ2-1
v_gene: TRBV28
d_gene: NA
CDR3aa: CASGPYYNEQFF
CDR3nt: TGTGCCAGCGGCCCTTATTACAATGAGCAGTTCTTC